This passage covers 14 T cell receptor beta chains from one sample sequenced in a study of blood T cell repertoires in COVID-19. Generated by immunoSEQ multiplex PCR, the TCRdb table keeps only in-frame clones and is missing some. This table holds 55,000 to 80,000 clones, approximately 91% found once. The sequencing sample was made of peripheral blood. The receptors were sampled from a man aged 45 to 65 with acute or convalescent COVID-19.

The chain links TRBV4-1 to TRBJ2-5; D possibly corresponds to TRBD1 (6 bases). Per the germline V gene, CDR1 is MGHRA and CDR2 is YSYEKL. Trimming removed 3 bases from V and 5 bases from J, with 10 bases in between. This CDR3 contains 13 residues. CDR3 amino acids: CASSQWQGETQYF. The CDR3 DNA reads TGCGCCAGCAGCCAGTGGCAGGGGGAGACCCAGTACTTC.

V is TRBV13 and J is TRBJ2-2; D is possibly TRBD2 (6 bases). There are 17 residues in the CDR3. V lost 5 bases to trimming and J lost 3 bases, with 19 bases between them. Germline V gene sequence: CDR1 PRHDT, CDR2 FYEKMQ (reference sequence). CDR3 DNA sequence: TGTGCCAGCAGCGGGGACTGGGGGGAGATTGACACCGGGGAGCTGTTTTTT. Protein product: CASSGDWGEIDTGELFF.

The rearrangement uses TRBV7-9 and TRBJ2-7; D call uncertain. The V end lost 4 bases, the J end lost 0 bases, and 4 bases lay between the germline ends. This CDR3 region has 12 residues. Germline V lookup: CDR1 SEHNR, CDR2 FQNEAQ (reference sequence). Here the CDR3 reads CASSSSSYEQYF. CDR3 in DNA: TGTGCCAGCAGCTCTAGCTCCTACGAGCAGTACTTC.

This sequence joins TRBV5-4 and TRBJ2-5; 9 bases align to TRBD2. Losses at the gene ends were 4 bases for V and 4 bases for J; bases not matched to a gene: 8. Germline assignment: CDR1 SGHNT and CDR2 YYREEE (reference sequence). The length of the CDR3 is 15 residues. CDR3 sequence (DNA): TGTGCCAGCAGCCCGGGGACTAGCTCCATAGAGACCCAGTACTTC. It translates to CASSPGTSSIETQYF.

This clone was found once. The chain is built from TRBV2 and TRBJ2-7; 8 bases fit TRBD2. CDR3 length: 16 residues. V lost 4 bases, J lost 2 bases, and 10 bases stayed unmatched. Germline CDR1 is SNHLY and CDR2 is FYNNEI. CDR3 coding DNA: TGTGCCAGCAGTGCCCTTCGCGGGGGGCCCGCCTACGAGCAGTACTTC. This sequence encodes CASSALRGGPAYEQYF.

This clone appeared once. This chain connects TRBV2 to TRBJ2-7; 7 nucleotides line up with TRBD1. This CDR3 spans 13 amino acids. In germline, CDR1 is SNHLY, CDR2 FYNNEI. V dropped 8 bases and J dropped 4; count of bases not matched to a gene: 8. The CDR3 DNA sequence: TGTGCCAGCGGACAGGACAGACGATACGAGCAGTACTTC. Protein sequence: CASGQDRRYEQYF.

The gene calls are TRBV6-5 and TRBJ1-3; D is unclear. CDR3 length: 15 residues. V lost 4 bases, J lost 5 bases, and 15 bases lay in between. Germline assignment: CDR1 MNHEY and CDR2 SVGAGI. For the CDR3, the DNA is TGTGCCAGCAGTTCATCCTACCCAATAAGAAACACCATATATTTT. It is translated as CASSSSYPIRNTIYF.

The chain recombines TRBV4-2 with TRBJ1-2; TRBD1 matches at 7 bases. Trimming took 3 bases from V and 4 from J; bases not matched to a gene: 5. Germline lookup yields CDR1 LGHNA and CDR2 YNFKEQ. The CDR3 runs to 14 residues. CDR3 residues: CASSHAGTAYGYTF. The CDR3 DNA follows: TGTGCCAGCAGCCACGCTGGGACAGCCTATGGCTACACCTTC.

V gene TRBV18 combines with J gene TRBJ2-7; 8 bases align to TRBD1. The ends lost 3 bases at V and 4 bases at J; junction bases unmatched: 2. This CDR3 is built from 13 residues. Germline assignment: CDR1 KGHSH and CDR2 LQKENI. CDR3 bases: TGTGCCAGCTCACCTAACAGGGGGTACGAGCAGTACTTC. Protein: CASSPNRGYEQYF.

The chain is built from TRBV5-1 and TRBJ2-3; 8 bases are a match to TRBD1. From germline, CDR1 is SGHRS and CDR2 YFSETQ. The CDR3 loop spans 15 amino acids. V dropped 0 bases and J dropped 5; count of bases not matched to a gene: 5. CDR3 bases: TGCGCCAGCAGCTTGGCGGGCAGGGGGCAAGATACGCAGTATTTT. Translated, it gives CASSLAGRGQDTQYF.

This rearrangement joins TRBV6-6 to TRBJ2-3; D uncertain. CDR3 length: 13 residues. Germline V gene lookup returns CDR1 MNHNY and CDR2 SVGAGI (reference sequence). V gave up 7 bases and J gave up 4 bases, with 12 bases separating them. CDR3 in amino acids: CASNSGIADTQYF. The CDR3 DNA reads TGTGCCAGCAACAGTGGTATCGCAGATACGCAGTATTTT.

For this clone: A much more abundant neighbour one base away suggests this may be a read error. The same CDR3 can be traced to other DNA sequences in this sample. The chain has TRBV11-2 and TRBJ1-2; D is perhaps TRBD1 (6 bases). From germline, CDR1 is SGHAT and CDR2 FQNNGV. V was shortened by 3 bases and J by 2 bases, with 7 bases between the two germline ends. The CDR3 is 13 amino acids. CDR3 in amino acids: CASSLGQNYGYTF. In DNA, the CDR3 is TGTGCCAGCAGCTTGGGACAAAACTATGGCTACACCTTC.

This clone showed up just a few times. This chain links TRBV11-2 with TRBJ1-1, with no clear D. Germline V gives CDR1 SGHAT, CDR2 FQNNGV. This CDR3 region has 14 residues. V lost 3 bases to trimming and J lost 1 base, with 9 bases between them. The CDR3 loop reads CASSFGRANTEAFF. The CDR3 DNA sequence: TGTGCCAGCAGCTTTGGGCGGGCGAACACTGAAGCTTTCTTT.

CDR3 region: CASSPPVVGHMNTEAFF. The CDR3 bases are TGTGCCAGCTCACCGCCGGTTGTGGGCCACATGAACACTGAAGCTTTCTTT. This chain joins TRBV18 and TRBJ1-1; D gene unclear. The V end lost 3 bases, the J end lost 0 bases, and 17 bases lay between the germline ends. Germline CDR1 reads KGHSH; CDR2 reads LQKENI. The CDR3 totals 17 residues.